This entry is about one T cell receptor beta chain. Its target is unknown. A multiplex PCR was run with 60 Vbeta primers and 13 Jbeta primers. Original processing methods: Approximately 11 million of 65 million to 95 million unique TCR beta chains were shared, per a later count. Profiled with immunoSEQ multiplex PCR; TCRdb holds only in-frame clones, not every one. V, J and clone size reflect that table, while D and trimming were determined from the DNA. This sample yields 150,000 to 200,000 clones, of which 70% to 85% are seen a single time; under 4.5% belongs to the top ten. The sample originates from a study of cytomegalovirus exposure and HLA in healthy donors. Study results and caveats: Reports showed the classifier diagnosing cytomegalovirus status with high specificity and sensitivity.

Germline V gives CDR1 SNHLY, CDR2 FYNNEI. The CDR3 sequence is 13 residues long. V shed 6 bases and J 6 bases; nucleotides not matched to a gene: 2. The sequenced sample consisted of PBMCs. This chain uses TRBV2 with TRBJ1-5; 10 nucleotides line up with TRBD1. This TCR was sampled from a woman between 25 and 40 years old in good health and CMV-seropositive. The chain's CDR3 is CASSWDRGQPQHF. In DNA, the CDR3 is TGTGCCAGCAGCTGGGACAGGGGTCAGCCCCAGCATTTT.